These T cell receptor beta chains were read from a single sample in a study of blood T cell repertoires in COVID-19. Sequenced by immunoSEQ multiplex PCR; TCRdb stores in-frame clones only, minus some. The table includes over 250,000 clones, approximately 90% detected once. Sequenced material: peripheral blood. These receptors all come from a man in his 60s who had recovered from COVID-19. CDR3s include the opening cysteine and the closing phenylalanine or tryptophan. The order of the fields is CDR3 DNA, CDR3 protein, clone size, D gene, J gene, V gene. A D gene is named only where the DNA matches it firmly. Some rows mark clone size as missing; the rest say once, few, many or name a class of expanded clone.

TGCGCCAGCAGCCATCCTCCGGCCGGGACTAGCAAAGAGACCCAGTACTTC	CASSHPPAGTSKETQYF	-	TRBD2	TRBJ2-5	TRBV4-1
TGCGCCAGCAGCCAGGTGGCTAGCGGGGGGGCCTTGGATGAGCAGTTCTTC	CASSQVASGGALDEQFF	-	TRBD2	TRBJ2-1	TRBV4-1
TGTGCCAGCAGTTTCATCCTCGGACAGCGCTCTGGAAACACCATATATTTT	CASSFILGQRSGNTIYF	-	-	TRBJ1-3	TRBV28
TGTGCCAGCAGCCCTTCCTACGAGCAGTACTTC	CASSPSYEQYF	-	-	TRBJ2-7	TRBV11-2
TGTGCCAGCAGCGATAGACGTCCCGACAGATTCTATGGCTACACCTTC	CASSDRRPDRFYGYTF	-	-	TRBJ1-2	TRBV5-6
TGTGCCAGCAGCTTAGGTCCAGGGGGTGCTTCCAATGAAAAACTGTTTTTT	CASSLGPGGASNEKLFF	-	TRBD1	TRBJ1-4	TRBV7-9
TGTGCCAGCAGCTTAGTTAGCGGGGGGCCCCCGGGGACCCAGTACTTC	CASSLVSGGPPGTQYF	-	TRBD2	TRBJ2-5	TRBV7-2
TGTGCCAGCAGTGATTTAGGGGGCGCGGATGAGCAGTTCTTC	CASSDLGGADEQFF	-	TRBD1	TRBJ2-1	TRBV6-4
TGTGCCAGCAGTGATGCGTATCAGAGGGAGTCCTACGAGCAGTACTTC	CASSDAYQRESYEQYF	-	-	TRBJ2-7	TRBV2
TGTGCCAGTAGTATATTTACCGGACCCTTCCCGGGGGGCGAGCAGTACTTC	CASSIFTGPFPGGEQYF	-	TRBD2	TRBJ2-7	TRBV19
TGTGCCAGCAGCTTGCGGGGGTCGTCCTACAATGAGCAGTTCTTC	CASSLRGSSYNEQFF	-	-	TRBJ2-1	TRBV5-8
TGTGCCAGTAATGAGGTGGTGAACACTGAAGCTTTCTTT	CASNEVVNTEAFF	-	-	TRBJ1-1	TRBV19
TGTGCCAGCTCACCACCGACAGGGGGAAATGAAAAACTGTTTTTT	CASSPPTGGNEKLFF	-	TRBD1	TRBJ1-4	TRBV18
TGTGCCAGCAGCTCCGGGACATCTCTCGAGCAGTACTTC	CASSSGTSLEQYF	-	-	TRBJ2-7	TRBV7-8
TGTGCCAGCAGCGTTACCGGGACAGGGATACTTTACACCGGGGAGCTGTTTTTT	CASSVTGTGILYTGELFF	few	TRBD1	TRBJ2-2	TRBV9
TGTGCCAGTAGTATAGCCGCGTGGGGCGATAAGTACTTC	CASSIAAWGDKYF	once	-	TRBJ2-5	TRBV19
TGTGCCACCAGTGACCCCCGAGCGCCAAACCGGGACAGTAGTACTAACTATGGCTACACCTTC	CATSDPRAPNRDSSTNYGYTF	-	TRBD1	TRBJ1-2	TRBV24-1
TGCGCCAGCAGCCCTACGAAGGAGGGAGGCGAGCAGTACTTC	CASSPTKEGGEQYF	-	-	TRBJ2-7	TRBV5-1
TGTGCCTGGGCACAACAGGGGGTCTCTGGCTACACCTTC	CAWAQQGVSGYTF	few	TRBD1	TRBJ1-2	TRBV30
TGCAGTGCCAGTGGCGGCACCCCCTACGAGCAGTACTTC	CSASGGTPYEQYF	-	-	TRBJ2-7	TRBV20-1